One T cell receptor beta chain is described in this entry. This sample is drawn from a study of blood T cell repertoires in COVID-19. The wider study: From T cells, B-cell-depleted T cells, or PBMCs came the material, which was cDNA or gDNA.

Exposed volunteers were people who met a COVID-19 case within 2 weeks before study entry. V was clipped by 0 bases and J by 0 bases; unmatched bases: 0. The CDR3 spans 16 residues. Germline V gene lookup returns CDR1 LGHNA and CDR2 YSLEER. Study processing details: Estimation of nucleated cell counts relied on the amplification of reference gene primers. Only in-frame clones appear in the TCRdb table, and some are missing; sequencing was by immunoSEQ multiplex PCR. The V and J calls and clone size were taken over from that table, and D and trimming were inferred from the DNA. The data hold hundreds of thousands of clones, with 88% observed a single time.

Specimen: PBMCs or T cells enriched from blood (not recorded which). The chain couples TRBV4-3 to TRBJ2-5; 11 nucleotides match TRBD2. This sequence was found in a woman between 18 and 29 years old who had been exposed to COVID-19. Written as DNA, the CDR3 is TGCGCCAGCAGCCAAGAGGGACTAGCGGACCAAGAGACCCAGTACTTC. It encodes CASSQEGLADQETQYF.